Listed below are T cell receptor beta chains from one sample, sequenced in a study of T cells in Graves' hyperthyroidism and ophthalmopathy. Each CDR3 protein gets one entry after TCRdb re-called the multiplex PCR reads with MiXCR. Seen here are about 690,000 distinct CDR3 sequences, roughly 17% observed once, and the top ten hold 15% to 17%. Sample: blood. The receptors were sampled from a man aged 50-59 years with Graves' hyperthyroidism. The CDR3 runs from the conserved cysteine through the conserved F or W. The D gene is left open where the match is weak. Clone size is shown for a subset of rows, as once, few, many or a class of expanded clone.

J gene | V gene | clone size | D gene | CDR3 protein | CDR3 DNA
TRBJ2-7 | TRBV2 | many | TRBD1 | CASRKDRDRAYEQYF | TGTGCCAGCAGAAAGGACAGGGATAGGGCCTACGAGCAGTACTTC
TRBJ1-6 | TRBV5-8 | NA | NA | CASSGQVQWGWNSPLHF | TGTGCCAGCAGCGGACAAGTTCAGTGGGGTTGGAATTCACCCCTCCACTTT
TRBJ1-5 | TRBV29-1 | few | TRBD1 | CSVVLQGDSNQPQHF | TGCAGCGTTGTCCTACAGGGGGATAGCAATCAGCCCCAGCATTTT
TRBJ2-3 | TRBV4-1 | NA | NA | CASRVFLPTDTQYF | TGCGCCAGTAGGGTGTTCTTGCCCACAGATACGCAGTATTTT
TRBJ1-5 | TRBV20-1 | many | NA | CSARWANQPQHF | TGCAGTGCAAGGTGGGCGAATCAGCCCCAGCATTTT
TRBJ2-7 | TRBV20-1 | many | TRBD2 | CSVSGRYLYEQYF | TGCAGTGTTAGCGGGAGGTATTTGTACGAGCAGTACTTC
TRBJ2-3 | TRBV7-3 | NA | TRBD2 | CASSNGLARDTQYF | TGTGCCAGCAGCAACGGACTAGCGAGAGATACGCAGTATTTT
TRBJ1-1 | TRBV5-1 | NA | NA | CASSLASQRTEAFF | TGCGCCAGCAGCTTGGCCAGCCAAAGAACTGAAGCTTTCTTT
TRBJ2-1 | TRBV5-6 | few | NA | CASSLGGIVNEQFF | TGTGCCAGCAGCTTGGGCGGGATAGTCAATGAGCAGTTCTTC
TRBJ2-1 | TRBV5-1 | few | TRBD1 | CASSLDDRGFSNEQFF | TGCGCCAGCAGCTTGGATGACAGGGGTTTCTCCAATGAGCAGTTCTTC
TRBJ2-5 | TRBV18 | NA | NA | CASSQRGNSRETQYF | TGTGCCAGCTCCCAACGCGGTAACAGCAGGGAGACCCAGTACTTC
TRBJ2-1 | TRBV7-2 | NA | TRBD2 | CASSLSSGATYNKQFF | TGTGCCAGCAGCTTATCTAGCGGGGCTACCTACAATAAGCAGTTCTTC
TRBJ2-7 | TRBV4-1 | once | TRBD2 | CASSQAPGAGGSREQYF | TGCGCCAGCAGCCAAGCCCCGGGGGCGGGAGGTTCCCGCGAGCAGTACTTC
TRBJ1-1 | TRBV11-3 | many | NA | CASSSQGKTEAFF | TGTGCCAGCAGTTCCCAGGGAAAGACTGAAGCTTTCTTT
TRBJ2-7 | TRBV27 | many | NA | CASSGLPGHNYEQYF | TGTGCCAGCAGTGGTTTGCCGGGACACAACTACGAGCAGTACTTC
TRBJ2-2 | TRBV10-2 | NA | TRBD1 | CASRTDRGTGELFF | TGCGCCAGCAGGACGGACAGGGGGACCGGGGAGCTGTTTTTT
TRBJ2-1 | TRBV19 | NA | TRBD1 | CASSVGQGNEQFF | TGTGCCAGTAGTGTAGGACAGGGAAATGAGCAGTTCTTC
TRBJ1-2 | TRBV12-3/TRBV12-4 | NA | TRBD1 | CASSPSDRVGGYTF | TGTGCCAGCAGTCCATCCGACAGGGTGGGTGGCTACACCTTC
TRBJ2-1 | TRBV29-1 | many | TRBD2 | CSVEPLLAGTSYNEQFF | TGCAGCGTTGAACCGTTGCTAGCGGGGACGTCCTACAATGAGCAGTTCTTC
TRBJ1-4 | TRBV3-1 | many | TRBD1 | CASSLGQGGSVEKLFF | TGTGCCAGCAGCCTGGGACAGGGAGGTAGTGTGGAAAAACTGTTTTTT
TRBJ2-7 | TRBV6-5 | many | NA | CASSYSKNGHPYEQYF | TGTGCCAGCAGTTACTCGAAAAATGGACACCCCTACGAGCAGTACTTC
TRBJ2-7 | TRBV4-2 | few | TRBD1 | CASSPYLPGGEQYF | TGTGCCAGCAGCCCTTACCTCCCAGGGGGCGAGCAGTACTTC
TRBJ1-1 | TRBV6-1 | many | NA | CASSEVGHMNTEAFF | TGTGCCAGCAGTGAAGTGGGACATATGAACACTGAAGCTTTCTTT
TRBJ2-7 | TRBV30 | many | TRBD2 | CAWNQASGRPSYEQYF | TGTGCCTGGAACCAGGCTAGCGGGAGACCTTCCTACGAGCAGTACTTC
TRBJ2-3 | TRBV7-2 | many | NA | CASSLNFLTDTQYF | TGTGCCAGCAGCTTAAACTTTCTCACAGATACGCAGTATTTT
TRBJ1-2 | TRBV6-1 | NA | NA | CASRDDRGYHFSYTF | TGTGCCAGCAGAGACGACCGAGGGTACCACTTCAGCTACACCTTC
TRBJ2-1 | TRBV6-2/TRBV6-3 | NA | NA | CASSPEVTNNEQFF | TGTGCCAGCAGTCCGGAGGTTACGAACAATGAGCAGTTCTTC
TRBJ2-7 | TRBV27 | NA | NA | CASSRWGGNEQYF | TGTGCCAGCAGTAGATGGGGCGGCAACGAGCAGTACTTC
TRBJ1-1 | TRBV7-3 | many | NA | CASSSQPGGNTEAFF | TGTGCCAGCAGCTCACAACCGGGAGGGAACACTGAAGCTTTCTTT